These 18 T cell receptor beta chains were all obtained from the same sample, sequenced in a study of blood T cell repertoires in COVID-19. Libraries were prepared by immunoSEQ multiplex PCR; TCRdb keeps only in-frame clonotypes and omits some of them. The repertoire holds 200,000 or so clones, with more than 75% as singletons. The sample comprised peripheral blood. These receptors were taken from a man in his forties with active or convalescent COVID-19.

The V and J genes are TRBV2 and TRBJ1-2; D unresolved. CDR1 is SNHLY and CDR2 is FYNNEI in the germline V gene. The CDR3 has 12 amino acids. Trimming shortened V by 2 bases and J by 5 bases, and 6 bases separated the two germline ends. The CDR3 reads CASSEWLYGYTF. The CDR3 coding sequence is TGTGCCAGCAGTGAATGGCTTTATGGCTACACCTTC.

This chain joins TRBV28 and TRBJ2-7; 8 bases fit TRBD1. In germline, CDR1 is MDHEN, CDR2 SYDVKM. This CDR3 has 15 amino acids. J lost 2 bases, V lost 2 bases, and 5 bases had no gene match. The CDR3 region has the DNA TGTGCCAGCAGTTTAATAGGACAGGGCGCCTACGAGCAGTACTTC. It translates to CASSLIGQGAYEQYF.

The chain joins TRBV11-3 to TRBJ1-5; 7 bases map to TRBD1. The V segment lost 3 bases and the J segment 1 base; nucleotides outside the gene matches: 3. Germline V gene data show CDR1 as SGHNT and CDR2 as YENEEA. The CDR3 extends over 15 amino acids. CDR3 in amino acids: CASSFGTASNQPQHF. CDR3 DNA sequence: TGTGCCAGCAGCTTCGGGACAGCCAGCAATCAGCCCCAGCATTTT.

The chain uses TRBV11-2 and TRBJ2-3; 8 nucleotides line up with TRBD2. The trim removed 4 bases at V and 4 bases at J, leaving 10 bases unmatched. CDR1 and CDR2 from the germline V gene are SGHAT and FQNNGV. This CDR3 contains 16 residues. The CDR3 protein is CASSSWGGGLPDTQYF. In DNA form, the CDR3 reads TGTGCCAGCAGCTCTTGGGGCGGGGGGCTCCCAGATACGCAGTATTTT. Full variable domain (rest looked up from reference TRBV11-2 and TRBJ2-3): EAGVAQSPRYKIIEKRQSVAFWCNPISGHATLYWYQQILGQGPKLLIQFQNNGVVDDSQLPKDRFSAERLKGVDSTLKIQPAKLEDSAVYLCASSSWGGGLPDTQYFGPGTRLTVL.

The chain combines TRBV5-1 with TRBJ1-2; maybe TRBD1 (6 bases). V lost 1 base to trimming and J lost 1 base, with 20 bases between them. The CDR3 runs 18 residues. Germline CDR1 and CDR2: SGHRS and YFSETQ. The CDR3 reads CASSLSGAITSINYGYTF. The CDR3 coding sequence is TGCGCCAGCAGCTTGTCAGGGGCAATTACTTCAATTAACTATGGCTACACCTTC.

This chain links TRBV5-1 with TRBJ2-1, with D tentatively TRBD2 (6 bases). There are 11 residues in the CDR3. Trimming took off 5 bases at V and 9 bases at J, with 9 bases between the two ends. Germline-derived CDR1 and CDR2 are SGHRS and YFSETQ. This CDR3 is CASSRDSEQFF. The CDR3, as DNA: TGCGCCAGCAGTAGGGACTCTGAGCAGTTCTTC. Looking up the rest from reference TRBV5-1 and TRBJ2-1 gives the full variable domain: KAGVTQTPRYLIKTRGQQVTLSCSPISGHRSVSWYQQTPGQGLQFLFEYFSETQRNKGNFPGRFSGRQFSNSRSEMNVSTLELGDSALYLCASSRDSEQFFGPGTRLTVL.

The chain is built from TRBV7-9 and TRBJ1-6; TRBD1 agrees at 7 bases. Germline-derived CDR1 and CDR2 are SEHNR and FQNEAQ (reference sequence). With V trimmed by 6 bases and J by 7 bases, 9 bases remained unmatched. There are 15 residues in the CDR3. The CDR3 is CASSLTAQGNSPLHF. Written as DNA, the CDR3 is TGTGCCAGCAGTCTTACGGCACAGGGGAATTCACCCCTCCACTTT.

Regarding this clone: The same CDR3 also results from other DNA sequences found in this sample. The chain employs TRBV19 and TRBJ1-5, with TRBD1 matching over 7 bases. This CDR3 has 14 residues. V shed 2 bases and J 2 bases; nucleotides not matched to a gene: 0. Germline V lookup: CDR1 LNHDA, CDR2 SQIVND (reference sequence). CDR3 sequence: CASSIQGGNQPQHF. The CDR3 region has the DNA TGTGCCAGTAGTATACAGGGGGGCAATCAGCCCCAGCATTTT.

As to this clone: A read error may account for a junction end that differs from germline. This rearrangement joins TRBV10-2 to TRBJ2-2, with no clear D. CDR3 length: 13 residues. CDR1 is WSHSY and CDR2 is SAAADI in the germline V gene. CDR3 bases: TGCGCCACCAGTCGGGTGCCAACCGGGGAGCTGTTTTTT. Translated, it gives CATSRVPTGELFF.

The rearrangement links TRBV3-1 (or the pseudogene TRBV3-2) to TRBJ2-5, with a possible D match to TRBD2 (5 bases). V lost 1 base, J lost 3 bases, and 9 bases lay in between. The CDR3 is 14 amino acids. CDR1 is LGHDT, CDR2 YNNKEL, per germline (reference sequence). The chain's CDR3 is CASSQAGFEETQYF. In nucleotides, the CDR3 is TGTGCCAGCAGCCAAGCGGGGTTTGAAGAGACCCAGTACTTC.

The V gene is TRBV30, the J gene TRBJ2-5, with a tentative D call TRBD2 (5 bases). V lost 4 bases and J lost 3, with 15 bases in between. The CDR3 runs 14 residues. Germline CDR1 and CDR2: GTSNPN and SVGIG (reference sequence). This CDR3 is CAWTPPPAEETQYF. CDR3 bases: TGTGCCTGGACCCCTCCTCCAGCGGAAGAGACCCAGTACTTC. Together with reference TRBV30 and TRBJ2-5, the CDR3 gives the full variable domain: SQTIHQWPATLVQPVGSPLSLECTVEGTSNPNLYWYRQAAGRGLQLLFYSVGIGQISSEVPQNLSASRPQDRQFILSSKKLLLSDSGFYLCAWTPPPAEETQYFGPGTRLLVL.

The CDR3 DNA reads as TGTGCCAGCAGTTTATATCGACAAGGGCAGTACTTC. This sequence encodes CASSLYRQGQYF. The chain uses TRBV28 and TRBJ2-7; the D is unclear. CDR1 is MDHEN and CDR2 is SYDVKM in the germline V gene. V shed 1 base and J shed 9 bases, with 10 bases lying between them. The CDR3 runs 12 residues.

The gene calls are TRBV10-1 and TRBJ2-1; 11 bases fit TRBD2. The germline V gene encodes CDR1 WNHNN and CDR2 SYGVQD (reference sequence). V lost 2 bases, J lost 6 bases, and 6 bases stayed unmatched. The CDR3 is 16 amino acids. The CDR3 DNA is TGCGCCAGCAGTGAGGCCGGGACTAGCGGATTCAATGAGCAGTTCTTC. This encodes CASSEAGTSGFNEQFF.

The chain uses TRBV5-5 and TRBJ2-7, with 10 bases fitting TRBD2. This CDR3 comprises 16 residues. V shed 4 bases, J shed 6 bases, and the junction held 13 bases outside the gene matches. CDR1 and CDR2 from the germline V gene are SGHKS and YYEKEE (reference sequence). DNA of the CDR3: TGTGCCAGCAGCAATTCCCTAGCGGGAGCTCTCGGCGAGCAGTACTTC. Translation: CASSNSLAGALGEQYF.

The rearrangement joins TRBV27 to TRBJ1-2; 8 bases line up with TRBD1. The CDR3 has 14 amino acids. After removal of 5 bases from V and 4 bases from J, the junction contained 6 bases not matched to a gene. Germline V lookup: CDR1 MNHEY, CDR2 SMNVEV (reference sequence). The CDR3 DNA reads TGTGCCAGCAGTCCCCAGGGGGCTGGCTATGGCTACACCTTC. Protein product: CASSPQGAGYGYTF.

The CDR3 spells CASSLVINEKLFF. The CDR3 DNA reads as TGTGCCAGCAGTCTAGTTATTAATGAAAAACTGTTTTTT. V gene TRBV6-5 combines with J gene TRBJ1-4; D remains ambiguous. V was pared by 5 bases and J by 4 bases, with 8 bases between. Germline V gives CDR1 MNHEY, CDR2 SVGAGI. CDR3 length: 13 residues.

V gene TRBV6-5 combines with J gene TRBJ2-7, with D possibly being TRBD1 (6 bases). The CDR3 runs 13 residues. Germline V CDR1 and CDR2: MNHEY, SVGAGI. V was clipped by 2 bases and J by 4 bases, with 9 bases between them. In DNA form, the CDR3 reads TGTGCCAGCAGTTACGCACAGGGATACGAGCAGTACTTC. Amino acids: CASSYAQGYEQYF.

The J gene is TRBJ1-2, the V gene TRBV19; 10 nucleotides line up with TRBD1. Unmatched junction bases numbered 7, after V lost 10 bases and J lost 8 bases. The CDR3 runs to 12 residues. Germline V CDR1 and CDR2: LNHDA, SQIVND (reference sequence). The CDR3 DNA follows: TGTGCCACCCGACAGGGGGCAATCGGCTACACCTTC. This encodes CATRQGAIGYTF.